What follows describes a single T cell receptor (beta chain). The record originates from a study of T cells after yellow fever vaccination. Using its own MiXCR run on the 5' RACE reads, TCRdb lists one record per CDR3 protein. The table includes under 300,000 distinct CDR3 sequences, about 7% detected once. The source was CD4+ T cells sorted from PBMCs, collected 15 days after the yellow fever booster vaccination. The origin of this receptor is a man aged 25-45 years who received the YFV17D yellow fever vaccine.

The CDR3, as DNA: TGTGCCAGCAGGACCCGGGGGGAAGCTTTCTTT. This sequence encodes CASRTRGEAFF. This chain connects TRBV7-2 to TRBJ1-1; D is perhaps TRBD1 (5 bases). V was clipped by 6 bases and J by 8 bases, with 10 bases between them. In germline, CDR1 is SGHTA, CDR2 FQGNSA. The CDR3 extends over 11 amino acids.